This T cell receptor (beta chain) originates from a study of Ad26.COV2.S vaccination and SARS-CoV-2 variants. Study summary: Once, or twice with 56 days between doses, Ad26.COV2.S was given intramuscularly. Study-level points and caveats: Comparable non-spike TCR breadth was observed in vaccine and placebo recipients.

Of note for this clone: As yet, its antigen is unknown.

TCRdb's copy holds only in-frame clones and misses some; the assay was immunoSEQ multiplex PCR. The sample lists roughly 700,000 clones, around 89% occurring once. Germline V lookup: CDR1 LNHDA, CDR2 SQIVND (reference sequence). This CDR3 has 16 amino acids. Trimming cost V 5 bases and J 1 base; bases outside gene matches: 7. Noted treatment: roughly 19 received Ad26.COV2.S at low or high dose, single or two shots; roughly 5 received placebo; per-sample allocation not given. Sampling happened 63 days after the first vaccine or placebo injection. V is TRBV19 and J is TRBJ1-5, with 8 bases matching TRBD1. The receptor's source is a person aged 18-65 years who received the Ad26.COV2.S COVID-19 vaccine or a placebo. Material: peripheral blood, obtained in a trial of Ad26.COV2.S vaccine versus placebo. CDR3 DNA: TGTGCCAGTAGTCCCCAGGGGGCAGGGAGCAATCAGCCCCAGCATTTT. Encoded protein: CASSPQGAGSNQPQHF. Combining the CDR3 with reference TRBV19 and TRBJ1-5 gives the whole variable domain DGGITQSPKYLFRKEGQNVTLSCEQNLNHDAMYWYRQDPGQGLRLIYYSQIVNDFQKGDIAEGYSVSREKKESFPLTVTSAQKNPTAFYLCASSPQGAGSNQPQHFGDGTRLSIL.